What follows are 14 T cell receptor beta chains derived from one specimen sequenced in a study of blood T cell repertoires in COVID-19. Sequencing was performed with immunoSEQ multiplex PCR; in TCRdb, only in-frame clones are kept and a portion is missing. The repertoire holds about 280,000 clones, with about 89% as singletons. Sequencing was performed on peripheral blood. These TCRs come from a man between 50 and 59 years old with acute or convalescent COVID-19.

Many counts were recorded for this clone. The chain has TRBV19 and TRBJ1-2; a weak D match, TRBD1 (6 bases). The germline V and J ends were trimmed by 3 bases and 8 bases, with 16 bases remaining between them. In germline, CDR1 is LNHDA, CDR2 SQIVND (reference sequence). This CDR3 has 14 amino acids. CDR3: CASSMVGAPRGYTF. As DNA, the CDR3 is TGTGCCAGTAGTATGGTGGGGGCGCCGAGAGGCTACACCTTC.

The rearrangement joins TRBV5-4 to TRBJ2-5; 7 positions agree with TRBD1. Germline assignment: CDR1 SGHNT and CDR2 YYREEE (reference sequence). V lost 2 bases and J lost 3; bases outside the gene matches: 1. The CDR3 loop spans 13 amino acids. The CDR3 DNA sequence: TGTGCCAGCAGCTTTGGGACAGAAGAGACCCAGTACTTC. Encoded protein: CASSFGTEETQYF.

The CDR3 DNA reads as TGTGCCAGCAGCACTAACTCGGACAGGCGACCTGGCTATGGCTACACCTTC. Its translation is CASSTNSDRRPGYGYTF. The chain recombines TRBV7-9 with TRBJ1-2; the match to TRBD1 covers 7 bases. V lost 5 bases and J lost 4; bases outside the gene matches: 16. Germline CDR1 SEHNR, CDR2 FQNEAQ (reference sequence). The CDR3 is made up of 17 amino acids.

The chain uses TRBV29-1 and TRBJ2-3; 10 nucleotides agree with TRBD2. Unmatched junction bases numbered 12, after V lost 5 bases and J lost 4 bases. In germline, CDR1 is SQVTM, CDR2 ANQGSEA. This CDR3 region has 16 residues. CDR3 region: CSVSPHSGGRSDTQYF. CDR3 coding DNA: TGCAGCGTTTCCCCTCATAGCGGGGGGCGGTCAGATACGCAGTATTTT.

A single count supports this clone. The J gene is TRBJ2-2, the V gene TRBV20-1; 9 bases align to TRBD1. Germline lookup yields CDR1 DFQATT and CDR2 SNEGSKA (reference sequence). With 3 bases clipped from V and 6 bases from J, the junction kept 5 bases outside the gene matches. This CDR3 is 14 amino acids long. The CDR3 here is CSASGGTGPGELFF. CDR3 DNA sequence: TGCAGTGCTAGTGGGGGGACAGGGCCCGGGGAGCTGTTTTTT.

The chain has TRBV12-3 or TRBV12-4 and TRBJ2-7; unclear D gene. Trimming stripped 7 bases from V and 1 base from J, with 5 bases between. The CDR3 spans 11 residues. CDR3 DNA sequence: TGTGCCAGCACCACATCCTACGAGCAGTACTTC. It specifies CASTTSYEQYF.

V gene TRBV6-5 combines with J gene TRBJ2-1, with D unclear. Trimming left V 6 bases short and J 7 bases short, with 13 bases between. The CDR3 length is 13 residues. Germline V gene lookup returns CDR1 MNHEY and CDR2 SVGAGI. CDR3 loop: CASSPPTVNEQFF. CDR3 sequence (DNA): TGTGCCAGCAGCCCGCCGACTGTTAATGAGCAGTTCTTC.

Turning to this clone: This same CDR3 is encoded by further DNA sequences in the sample. The chain combines TRBV6-5 with TRBJ1-2, with no clear D. Deletions cut 3 bases from V and 5 bases from J, with 10 bases between. Germline assignment: CDR1 MNHEY and CDR2 SVGAGI. The CDR3 loop spans 13 amino acids. The CDR3 spells CASSYSPGYGYTF. CDR3 DNA sequence: TGTGCCAGCAGTTATAGTCCGGGTTATGGCTACACCTTC.

The J gene is TRBJ1-3, the V gene TRBV12-3 or TRBV12-4; 7 bases match TRBD1. CDR3 length: 13 residues. V shed 5 bases, J shed 2 bases, and the junction held 0 bases outside the gene matches. The CDR3 region is CASSTGAGNTIYF. The CDR3 nucleotides read TGTGCCAGCAGTACAGGGGCTGGAAACACCATATATTTT.

This clone was picked up a small number of times. This sequence joins TRBV7-2 and TRBJ2-3; D is possibly TRBD2 (5 bases). The CDR3 is made up of 13 amino acids. The V gene's germline CDR1 is SGHTA and CDR2 FQGNSA. V shed 4 bases and J shed 5 bases, with 10 bases lying between them. The CDR3 DNA follows: TGTGCCAGCAGCTCACTAGTCCGAGATACGCAGTATTTT. It specifies CASSSLVRDTQYF.

The chain recombines TRBV30 with TRBJ1-4; 10 bases are shared with TRBD1. Germline lookup yields CDR1 GTSNPN and CDR2 SVGIG (reference sequence). This CDR3 region has 15 residues. J gave up 6 bases and V 0 bases, and 4 bases lay outside the gene matches. CDR3 loop: CAWSVLGQGYEKLFF. As DNA, the CDR3 is TGTGCCTGGAGTGTACTGGGACAGGGGTATGAAAAACTGTTTTTT. Together with reference TRBV30 and TRBJ1-4, the CDR3 gives the full variable domain: SQTIHQWPATLVQPVGSPLSLECTVEGTSNPNLYWYRQAAGRGLQLLFYSVGIGQISSEVPQNLSASRPQDRQFILSSKKLLLSDSGFYLCAWSVLGQGYEKLFFGSGTQLSVL.

The chain combines TRBV29-1 with TRBJ2-1; 7 nucleotides line up with TRBD2. Germline V CDR1 and CDR2: SQVTM, ANQGSEA. The CDR3 is 16 amino acids. V lost 2 bases, J lost 0 bases, and 7 bases stayed unmatched. The DNA for the CDR3 is TGCAGCGTTGAATGGTCTAGCGGAAGCTCCTACAATGAGCAGTTCTTC. Protein sequence: CSVEWSSGSSYNEQFF.

The chain is built from TRBV3-1 (or the pseudogene TRBV3-2) and TRBJ2-2; tentative D call: TRBD1 (6 bases). The germline V and J ends were trimmed by 3 bases and 0 bases, with 17 bases remaining between them. CDR1 and CDR2 from the germline V gene are LGHDT and YNNKEL (reference sequence). This CDR3 spans 18 amino acids. In nucleotides, the CDR3 is TGTGCCAGCAGCCACCGACCTCTCGGACAGTCGAACACCGGGGAGCTGTTTTTT. Translated, it gives CASSHRPLGQSNTGELFF.

The CDR3 DNA is TGCGCCAGCAGGTTCGGGACAGGCGCCAATGAAAAACTGTTTTTT. Amino acid sequence: CASRFGTGANEKLFF. The chain carries TRBV5-1 and TRBJ1-4; TRBD1 agrees at 8 bases. The junction had 8 bases not matched to a gene; V was cut back by 5 bases and J by 5 bases. CDR1 is SGHRS and CDR2 is YFSETQ in the germline V gene. This CDR3 has 15 residues.